This T cell receptor beta chain was identified during a study of OX40 agonist ivuxolimab in advanced cancers. In terms of the full investigation: The costimulatory receptor OX40 (CD134) was targeted by ivuxolimab, a fully human IgG2 agonistic monoclonal antibody. The monotherapy dose-escalation portion (N = 52 patients) of the phase I ivuxolimab trial is reported in the paper. Partial responses occurred in three dose-escalation patients, of whom one had hepatocellular carcinoma and two had cutaneous melanoma. Patients were allowed to have had prior anti-PD-1, anti-PD-L1 or anti-CTLA-4 therapy, and around 37% of the dose-escalation patients had previously received checkpoint inhibitors. Intravenous ivuxolimab was administered to patients every 2 weeks at six dose levels: 0.01, 0.1, 0.3, 1.5, 3 and 10 mg/kg. In the dose-escalation cohort, approximately 80% of patients were male, and the mean age was roughly 56 years with a range of roughly 23 to 90. Peripheral TCRbeta sequencing aimed to test whether ivuxolimab altered TCR sequence diversity and caused clonal T-cell expansion. Of the approximately 54 dose-escalation patients, hepatocellular carcinoma was present in about 20, melanoma in some 15, renal cell carcinoma in 9 and head and neck cancer in 9. The paper's findings and limits, for the study overall: Low levels of normalized T-cell clonal expansion were also seen in some patients who did not respond. The antigen specificity of the clonally expanded peripheral T cells was not determined. In the 0.1-3.0 mg/kg groups, partial responders were among the patients with the lowest normalized peripheral clonal expansion, particularly in CD8+ T cells. After ivuxolimab, expanded clones were on average more numerous among CD8+ T cells than among CD4+ T cells. At doses of 0.1 to 3.0 mg/kg, clonal expansion of both CD4+ and CD8+ T cells in blood was seen between baseline and week 6.

The trial excluded patients who had a history of autoimmune disease or were on systemic immunosuppression. Peripheral blood for TCR sequencing was collected from all dose cohorts at baseline, on cycle 4 day 1, and on cycle 7 day 1. Samples came from an open-label, multicenter, first-in-human phase I dose-escalation trial of ivuxolimab. Adults with locally advanced or metastatic melanoma, renal cell carcinoma, hepatocellular carcinoma or head and neck squamous cell carcinoma were enrolled in the trial. Before TCR sequencing, CD4+ T cells and CD8+ T cells were sorted from peripheral blood as separate populations. Comment on this clone: The specificity of this receptor is unknown. Per-base quality was not reported, and no clone a single base away is much larger than it.

To sequence the TCRbeta CDR3 region, genomic DNA was isolated from the sorted cells. The immunoSEQ Assay was used for sequencing of TCRbeta CDR3 regions. The source is immuneACCESS, and TCRdb retained only in-frame sequences with V and J called. Part of the clones is not carried over; for the studies checked, unresolved V genes explain less than half of this, and the remainder is unexplained. The sample profile shows under 65,000 clones; 89% of them were found once. Around an eighth of the sample is held by the ten biggest clonotypes. This TCR derives from an adult with an advanced solid tumor such as melanoma, head and neck, liver or kidney cancer. This specimen was CD4+ or CD8+ T cells sorted from blood, taken in a trial of the OX40 agonist ivuxolimab.

The CDR3 sequence is CASSWDFYNEQFF. The DNA reads as follows: TGTGCCAGTAGTTGGGACTTTTACAATGAGCAGTTCTTC. The chain is made from TRBV19 and TRBJ2-1; TRBD2 is a possible D gene, resting on 6 matching bases. Counted from cysteine to phenylalanine, this CDR3 has 13 amino acids. This entry keeps only the CDR3 DNA: 39 bases, framed from base 1. Trimming at the junction amounts to 5 bases on V and 4 bases on J, and the germline ends lie 9 bases apart. Based on the germline V gene (reference sequence), the CDR1 and CDR2 sequences are LNHDA and SQIVND.